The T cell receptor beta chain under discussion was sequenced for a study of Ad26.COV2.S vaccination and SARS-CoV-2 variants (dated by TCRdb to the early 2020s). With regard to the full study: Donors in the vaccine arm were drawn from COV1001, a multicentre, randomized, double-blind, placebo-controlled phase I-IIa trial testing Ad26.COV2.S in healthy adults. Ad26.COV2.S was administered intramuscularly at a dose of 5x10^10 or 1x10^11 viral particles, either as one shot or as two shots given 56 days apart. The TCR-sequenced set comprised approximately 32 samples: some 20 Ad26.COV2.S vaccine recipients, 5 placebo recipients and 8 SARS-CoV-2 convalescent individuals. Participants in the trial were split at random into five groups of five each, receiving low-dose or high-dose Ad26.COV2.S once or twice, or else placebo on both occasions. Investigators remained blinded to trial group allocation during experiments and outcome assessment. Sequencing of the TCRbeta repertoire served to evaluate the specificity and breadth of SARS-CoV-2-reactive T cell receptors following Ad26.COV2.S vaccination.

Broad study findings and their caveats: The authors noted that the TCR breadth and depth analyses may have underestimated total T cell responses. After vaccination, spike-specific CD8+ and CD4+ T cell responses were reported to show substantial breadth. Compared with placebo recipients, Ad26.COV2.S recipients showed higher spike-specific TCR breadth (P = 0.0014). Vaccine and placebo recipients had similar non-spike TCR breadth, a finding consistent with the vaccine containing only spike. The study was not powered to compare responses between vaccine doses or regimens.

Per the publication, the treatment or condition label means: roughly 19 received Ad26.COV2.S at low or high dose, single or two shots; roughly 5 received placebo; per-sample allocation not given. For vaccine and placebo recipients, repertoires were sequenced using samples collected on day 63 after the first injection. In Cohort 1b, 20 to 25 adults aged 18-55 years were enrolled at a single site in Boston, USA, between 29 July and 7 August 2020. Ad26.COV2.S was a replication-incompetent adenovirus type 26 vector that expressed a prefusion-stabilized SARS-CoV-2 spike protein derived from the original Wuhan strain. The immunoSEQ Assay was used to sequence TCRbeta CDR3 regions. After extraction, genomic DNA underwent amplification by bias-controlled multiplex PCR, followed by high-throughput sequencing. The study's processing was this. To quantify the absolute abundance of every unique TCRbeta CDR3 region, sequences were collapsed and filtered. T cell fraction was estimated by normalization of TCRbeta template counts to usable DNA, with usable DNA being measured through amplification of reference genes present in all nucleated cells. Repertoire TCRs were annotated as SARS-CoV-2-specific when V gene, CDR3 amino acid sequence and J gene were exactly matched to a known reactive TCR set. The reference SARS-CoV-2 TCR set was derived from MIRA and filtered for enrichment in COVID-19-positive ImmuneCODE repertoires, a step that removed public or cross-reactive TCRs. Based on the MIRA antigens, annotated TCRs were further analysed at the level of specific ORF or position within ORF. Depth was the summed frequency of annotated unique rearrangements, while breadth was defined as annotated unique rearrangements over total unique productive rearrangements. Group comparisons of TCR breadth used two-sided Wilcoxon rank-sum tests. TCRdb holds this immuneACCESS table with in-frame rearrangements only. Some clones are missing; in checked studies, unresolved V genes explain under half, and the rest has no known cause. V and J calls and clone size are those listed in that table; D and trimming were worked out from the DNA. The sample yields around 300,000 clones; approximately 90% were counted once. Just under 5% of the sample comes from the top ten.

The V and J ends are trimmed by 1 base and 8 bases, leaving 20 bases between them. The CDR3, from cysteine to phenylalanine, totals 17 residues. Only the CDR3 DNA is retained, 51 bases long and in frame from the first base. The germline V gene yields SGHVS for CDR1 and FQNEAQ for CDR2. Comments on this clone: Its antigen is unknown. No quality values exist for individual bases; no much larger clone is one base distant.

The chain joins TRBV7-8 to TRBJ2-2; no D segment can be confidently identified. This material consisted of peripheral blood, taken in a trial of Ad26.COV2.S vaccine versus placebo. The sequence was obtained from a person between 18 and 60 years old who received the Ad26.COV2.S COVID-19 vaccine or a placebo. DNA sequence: TGTGCCAGCAGCTTAGGACGATCGCCAGCGACTCCTGGGGAGCTGTTTTTT. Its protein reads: CASSLGRSPATPGELFF. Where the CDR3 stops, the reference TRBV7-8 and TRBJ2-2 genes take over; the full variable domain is GAGVSQSPRYKVAKRGQDVALRCDPISGHVSLFWYQQALGQGPEFLTYFQNEAQLDKSGLPSDRFFAERPEGSVSTLKIQRTQQEDSAVYLCASSLGRSPATPGELFFGEGSRLTVL.